Listed below are T cell receptor beta chains from one sample, sequenced in a study of T cells in localized non-small cell lung cancer. The table came from immunoSEQ multiplex PCR; TCRdb's copy has only in-frame clones and leaves some out. The profile shows 3,000 or so clones, roughly 29% of them singletons. Sequenced material: normal lung tissue next to the tumor, taken before any cancer treatment. The receptors stem from a woman aged 40-75 years with stage I lung adenocarcinoma. Each CDR3 is given with its conserved first and last residue. The order of the fields is clone size, D gene, V gene, J gene, CDR3 DNA, CDR3 protein. A D gene is named only where the DNA matches it firmly. Not every row has a clone size; where given, it reads once, few, many or a size class.

>NA|NA|TRBV6-8|TRBJ2-7
TGTGCCAGCAGTTCAGGGGGAGGGGGCACCTACGAGCAGTACTTC
CASSSGGGGTYEQYF
>NA|TRBD2|TRBV4-1|TRBJ2-6
TGCGCCAGCAGCCAAGGAATAGGGACTAGCGGGATTGGTATCTCTGGGGCCAACGTCCTGACTTTC
CASSQGIGTSGIGISGANVLTF
>NA|NA|TRBV7-6|TRBJ2-1
TGTGCCAGCAGCTTGGACAGCATCGTAGCGGAACCTTTCTACAATGAGCAGTTCTTC
CASSLDSIVAEPFYNEQFF
>NA|NA|TRBV28|TRBJ1-4
TGTGCCAGCAGTTTGGTCGGAATGGAAAATGAAAAACTGTTTTTT
CASSLVGMENEKLFF
>NA|NA|TRBV6-7|TRBJ2-7
TGTGCCAGCGGACAGTCCTACGAGCAGTACTTC
CASGQSYEQYF
>few|NA|TRBV14|TRBJ1-1
TGTGCCAGCAGCCAAGATCGTCGAAGAGGGACTGAAGCTTTCTTT
CASSQDRRRGTEAFF
>NA|TRBD1|TRBV28|TRBJ1-2
TGTGCCATCTTCCGTGGACAGGGTAGTGGCTACACCTTC
CAIFRGQGSGYTF
>NA|NA|TRBV6-8|TRBJ1-5
TGTGCCAGCAGTCTTACAGGGAGACAGCCCCAGCATTTT
CASSLTGRQPQHF
>NA|TRBD2|TRBV11-3|TRBJ2-3
TGTGCCAGCAGCTCGGGGAGCGGGGCGGATACGCAGTATTTT
CASSSGSGADTQYF
>few|NA|TRBV9|TRBJ2-5
TGTGCCAGCAGCGGAGCGGTGACAGGTTTGGGGGAGACCCAGTACTTC
CASSGAVTGLGETQYF
>NA|TRBD1|TRBV9|TRBJ2-5
TGTGCCAGCCTCTTGGGACAGGGGCTAGGGACCCAGTACTTC
CASLLGQGLGTQYF
>once|TRBD2|TRBV19|TRBJ2-1
TGTGCCAGTCGCGCGGGAGGGTCCTACAATGAGCAGTTCTTC
CASRAGGSYNEQFF
>NA|TRBD2|TRBV11-3|TRBJ2-1
TGTGCCAGCAGCTTCGCGTCCCTAGCGGGCAGCTACAATGAGCAGTTCTTC
CASSFASLAGSYNEQFF
>NA|NA|TRBV5-1|TRBJ2-1
TGCGCCAGCAGCTTAGGGCGGGATTTCTACAATGAGCAGTTCTTC
CASSLGRDFYNEQFF
>once|NA|TRBV29-1|TRBJ2-3
TGCAGCGTATCCCCAAACCTGGATACGCAGTATTTT
CSVSPNLDTQYF
>few|TRBD2|TRBV11-3|TRBJ2-1
TGTGCCAGCAGCATCACTAGCGGGAGCTACAATGAGCAGTTCTTC
CASSITSGSYNEQFF
>NA|NA|TRBV5-1|TRBJ1-3
TGCGCCAGCAGCCAGGATTCGGCCCCGGGACCATGGCATTTT
CASSQDSAPGPWHF
>NA|TRBD1|TRBV7-2|TRBJ1-1
TGTGCCAGCAAACAGGGGGCCTGGACTGAAGCTTTCTTT
CASKQGAWTEAFF
>NA|NA|TRBV14|TRBJ1-3
TGTGCCAGCAGCCAATTCTCGGCCTTCGCAGACACCATATATTTT
CASSQFSAFADTIYF
>NA|NA|TRBV11-3|TRBJ1-1
TGTGCCAGCAGCTCGTCGGGAGGGGCGAACACTGAAGCTTTCTTT
CASSSSGGANTEAFF
>medium-sized|TRBD2|TRBV11-3|TRBJ2-1
TGTGCCAGCAGCTTAGGTGGCGGGAGGGCCGGGGATGAGCAGTTCTTC
CASSLGGGRAGDEQFF
>few|NA|TRBV9|TRBJ2-7
TGTGCCAGCAGCCCCCCCGGGGACGGCTACGAGCAGTACTTC
CASSPPGDGYEQYF
>NA|TRBD2|TRBV19|TRBJ2-3
TGTGCCAGTAGTAAAAGCGGGAGTACAGATACGCAGTATTTT
CASSKSGSTDTQYF
>NA|TRBD1|TRBV19|TRBJ2-7
TGTGCCAGTAGTCGGGACAGGGGGCATTACTACGAGCAGTACTTC
CASSRDRGHYYEQYF
>NA|NA|TRBV25-1|TRBJ2-7
TGTGCCAGCAGTGGCATTGGGACAACCTACGAGCAGTACTTC
CASSGIGTTYEQYF
>few|NA|TRBV12-5|TRBJ1-3
TGTGCCAGCACCATAAGCCTCCCTGGAAACACCATATATTTT
CASTISLPGNTIYF
>NA|TRBD1|TRBV6-8|TRBJ2-7
TGTGCCGGGGGGACAGGGGATCCCTACGAGCAGTACTTC
CAGGTGDPYEQYF
>NA|NA|TRBV6-8|TRBJ2-3
TGTGCCAGCAGTGCGGACCCGGACGCAGATACGCAGTATTTT
CASSADPDADTQYF
>few|TRBD1|TRBV6-8|TRBJ2-4
TGTGCCAGCAAACAGGGACAGGGAATAGCCAAAAACATTCAGTACTTC
CASKQGQGIAKNIQYF
>NA|NA|TRBV6-8|TRBJ1-1
TGTGCCAGCACCCGATTAACCAGTACTGAAGCTTTCTTT
CASTRLTSTEAFF
>few|TRBD1|TRBV6-8|TRBJ1-1
TGTGCCAGCAGTCAGGGGGCTGGCACTGAAGCTTTCTTT
CASSQGAGTEAFF
>NA|TRBD1|TRBV6-8|TRBJ2-1
TGTGCCAGCAGACCCAGACAGGGTTGGCAGTTCTTC
CASRPRQGWQFF
>medium-sized|TRBD2|TRBV4-1|TRBJ2-3
TGCGCCAGCAGGGTCTCGATAGCGGGAGATGCGGATACGCAGTATTTT
CASRVSIAGDADTQYF
>few|NA|TRBV6-8|TRBJ2-6
TGTGCCAGCAGTCAACAGGTACTCTCATCTGGGGCCAACGTCCTGACTTTC
CASSQQVLSSGANVLTF
>NA|NA|TRBV5-1|TRBJ2-2
TGCGCCAGCAGCTTGAACGGGGCGAACACCGGGGAGCTGTTTTTT
CASSLNGANTGELFF
>few|NA|TRBV11-3|TRBJ2-1
TGTGCCAGCAGCTTGGTCTTGAAGAGCTCCTACAATGAGCAGTTCTTC
CASSLVLKSSYNEQFF
>NA|TRBD2|TRBV11-3|TRBJ2-1
TGTGCCAGCAGCCCCGGACTAGCGGCCTACAATGAGCAGTTCTTC
CASSPGLAAYNEQFF
>few|TRBD1|TRBV28|TRBJ2-7
TGTGCCAGCAGTTTACTTTCCTCTGGACAGGGGGACGAGCAGTACTTC
CASSLLSSGQGDEQYF
>NA|NA|TRBV6-8|TRBJ2-7
TGTGCCAGCAGTTCCCCGACGGTGAGCTCCTACGAGCAGTACTTC
CASSSPTVSSYEQYF
>NA|NA|TRBV15|TRBJ2-3
TGTGCCACCAGCAGAGATAGCCCCCCCCTCGGCACAGATACGCAGTATTTT
CATSRDSPPLGTDTQYF
>few|TRBD1|TRBV18|TRBJ1-1
TGTGCCAGCTCACCCCTTGACAGGGTCGGCGAAGCTTTCTTT
CASSPLDRVGEAFF
>few|NA|TRBV28|TRBJ1-1
TGTGCCAGCAGTTTAGGGACGGCGGTCGAAGCTTTCTTT
CASSLGTAVEAFF
>NA|TRBD2|TRBV11-3|TRBJ2-7
TGTGCCAGCAGCCAAGTTTCCGGGACTAGCGGTATCTACGAGCAGTACTTC
CASSQVSGTSGIYEQYF
>medium-sized|TRBD2|TRBV11-3|TRBJ2-1
TGTGCCAGCAGCCCACCGGGAGCTAGCGGTCAGCAGTTCTTC
CASSPPGASGQQFF
>NA|TRBD1|TRBV30|TRBJ1-4
TGTGCCTGGAGTTTTTTGGACAGGCCGAATGAAAAACTGTTTTTT
CAWSFLDRPNEKLFF
>medium-sized|NA|TRBV11-3|TRBJ1-1
TGTGCCAGCAGCTTGTGGGTCGTTGGGCGCAGGACATGGAACACTGAAGCTTTCTTT
CASSLWVVGRRTWNTEAFF
>few|NA|TRBV28|TRBJ1-2
TGTGCCAGCAGTAGGGTAGACTATGGCTACACCTTC
CASSRVDYGYTF
>few|TRBD2|TRBV11-3|TRBJ2-3
TGTGCCAGCAGCTTAGAAGAGCTAGCGGACTACACAGATACGCAGTATTTT
CASSLEELADYTDTQYF
>NA|TRBD2|TRBV29-1|TRBJ2-1
TGCAGCGTTCAGGAAGTAGCGGGAGGGTCCTACAATGAGCAGTTCTTC
CSVQEVAGGSYNEQFF
>NA|NA|TRBV28|TRBJ2-7
TGTGCCAGCAAAGGAGCGGATTACGAGCAGTACTTC
CASKGADYEQYF
>NA|TRBD1|TRBV5-1|TRBJ1-1
TGCGCCAGCAGCTTGGGGGACAGCTACCGCGGGGCTGAAGCTTTCTTT
CASSLGDSYRGAEAFF
>few|NA|TRBV9|TRBJ2-7
TGTGCCAGCTCCTTTAGCGGAAGCTCCTACGAGCAGTACTTC
CASSFSGSSYEQYF